Below, 26 T cell receptor beta chains from the same sample are listed, as sequenced in a study of blood T cell repertoires in COVID-19. Profiled with immunoSEQ multiplex PCR; TCRdb holds only in-frame clones, not every one. Of about 93,000 clones in the sample, less than 90% are singletons; the top ten hold 18%. The sequenced material came from peripheral blood. The receptors here all came from a woman aged 80 or over with acute or convalescent COVID-19.

This clone showed up just once. V and J are TRBV3-1 (or the pseudogene TRBV3-2) and TRBJ2-3; D remains unclear. The CDR3 is 13 residues long. Germline CDR1 reads LGHDT; CDR2 reads YNNKEL (reference sequence). V lost 4 bases and J 2 bases, leaving 7 bases between the germline ends. In DNA, the CDR3 is TGTGCCAGCAGCCGGGCTAACACAGATACGCAGTATTTT. Translation gives CASSRANTDTQYF.

The chain uses TRBV10-3 and TRBJ2-3, with 10 positions matching TRBD2. This CDR3 is 17 amino acids long. Germline CDR1 reads ENHRY; CDR2 reads SYGVKD. V trimming: 0 bases; J trimming: 4 bases; junction bases outside the gene matches: 7. CDR3 DNA sequence: TGTGCCATCAGTGAGTCGACAGGGCTAGCGGGGGCAGATACGCAGTATTTT. Protein product: CAISESTGLAGADTQYF.

V is TRBV5-1 and J is TRBJ2-3, with TRBD2 matching over 8 bases. The CDR3 is 16 amino acids. V was pared by 0 bases and J by 4 bases, with 7 bases of the junction left unmatched. Germline CDR1 SGHRS, CDR2 YFSETQ. CDR3 DNA sequence: TGCGCCAGCAGCTTGGCTGGGGCGGGGGGACCAGATACGCAGTATTTT. This codes for CASSLAGAGGPDTQYF.

This rearrangement joins TRBV2 to TRBJ1-5, with D perhaps matching TRBD1 (6 bases). V gave up 7 bases and J gave up 3 bases, with 10 bases separating them. Germline CDR1 SNHLY, CDR2 FYNNEI. The CDR3 consists of 13 residues. This chain's CDR3 is CASTGEFNQPQHF. The CDR3 DNA is TGTGCCAGCACAGGGGAATTCAATCAGCCCCAGCATTTT.

This chain uses TRBV7-8 with TRBJ2-7, with 8 bases fitting TRBD1. The CDR3 is 15 amino acids. The J segment lost 0 bases and the V segment lost 7 bases, leaving 8 bases of the junction unmatched. Germline assignment: CDR1 SGHVS and CDR2 FQNEAQ. The CDR3 DNA follows: TGTGCCAGCACATCCGGGACAGGCAGCTCCTACGAGCAGTACTTC. It encodes CASTSGTGSSYEQYF.

The chain combines TRBV25-1 with TRBJ1-6; D possibly corresponds to TRBD1 (5 bases). CDR1 and CDR2 from the germline V gene are MGHDK and SYGVNS. The CDR3 is 13 amino acids. The V end lost 4 bases, the J end lost 6 bases, and 7 bases lay between the germline ends. The CDR3 DNA reads as TGTGCCAGCAGTGGACAGCCTAATTCACCCCTCCACTTT. It specifies CASSGQPNSPLHF.

The rearrangement joins TRBV12-3 or TRBV12-4 to TRBJ2-7, with D possibly TRBD2 on 6 matching bases. Trimming removed 8 bases at V and 6 bases at J, with 17 bases between. This CDR3 comprises 13 residues. The CDR3 region has the DNA TGTGCCAGCGGCAGACTAGTGAAGGGCGAGCAGTACTTC. Protein product: CASGRLVKGEQYF.

V usage is TRBV4-2 and J usage is TRBJ1-5; D is possibly TRBD1 (5 bases). This CDR3 is 15 amino acids long. V lost 0 bases to trimming and J lost 6 bases, with 12 bases between them. CDR1 is LGHNA and CDR2 is YNFKEQ in the germline V gene. CDR3 in amino acids: CASSQDPGIVQPQHF. Written as DNA, the CDR3 is TGTGCCAGCAGCCAAGATCCAGGGATAGTTCAGCCCCAGCATTTT.

This sequence joins TRBV24-1 and TRBJ2-7; 7 positions agree with TRBD2. The CDR3 totals 14 residues. Losses at the gene ends were 7 bases for V and 0 bases for J; bases not matched to a gene: 5. CDR1 is KGHDR and CDR2 is SFDVKD in the germline V gene. The CDR3 region has the DNA TGTGCCACCAGCTCGGGGGGATCCTCCTACGAGCAGTACTTC. This encodes CATSSGGSSYEQYF.

This clone was seen a few times. The chain employs TRBV10-2 and TRBJ2-7, with D unresolved. Germline V gene lookup returns CDR1 WSHSY and CDR2 SAAADI. This CDR3 is 15 amino acids long. Trimming removed 7 bases at V and 2 bases at J, with 18 bases between. The DNA of the CDR3 is TGCGCCAGCACTAAGTTGGCAGGCCCGGCCTACGAGCAGTACTTC. Translation: CASTKLAGPAYEQYF.

V usage is TRBV7-9 and J usage is TRBJ1-4; 8 nucleotides align to TRBD1. Germline V gives CDR1 SEHNR, CDR2 FQNEAQ (reference sequence). The CDR3 runs 14 residues. The J segment lost 8 bases and the V segment lost 6 bases, leaving 8 bases of the junction unmatched. DNA of the CDR3: TGTGCCAGCAGTTCGGACAGGGAACGAGAAAAACTGTTTTTT. Its protein is CASSSDREREKLFF.

The chain joins TRBV28 to TRBJ1-6; D gene ambiguous. There are 17 residues in the CDR3. Germline V gene lookup returns CDR1 MDHEN and CDR2 SYDVKM. V lost 5 bases to trimming and J lost 7 bases, with 21 bases between them. The DNA of the CDR3 is TGTGCCAGCAGTCCACCCGGGAGCCTCTCTAACAATTCACCCCTCCACTTT. Translating it yields CASSPPGSLSNNSPLHF.

V usage is TRBV4-2 and J usage is TRBJ2-2, with 10 nucleotides matching TRBD2. The V and J ends lost 4 bases and 4 bases, in that order; junction bases with no gene match: 6. The CDR3 has 16 amino acids. Germline V gene lookup returns CDR1 LGHNA and CDR2 YNFKEQ. Here the CDR3 DNA reads TGTGCCAGCAGCCTACTAGCGGGGTCCTCCACCGGGGAGCTGTTTTTT. Amino acid sequence: CASSLLAGSSTGELFF.

The rearrangement joins TRBV3-1 (or the pseudogene TRBV3-2) to TRBJ1-6; 7 positions match TRBD1. Germline trimming cut 4 bases from V and 4 bases from J; bases unmatched to any gene: 4. Germline V lookup: CDR1 LGHDT, CDR2 YNNKEL (reference sequence). The CDR3 totals 15 residues. DNA for the CDR3: TGTGCCAGCAGCCCCTCGGACAGGTATAATTCACCCCTCCACTTT. This sequence encodes CASSPSDRYNSPLHF.

The rearrangement joins TRBV15 to TRBJ1-2; possible D gene TRBD1, 6 bases. Germline CDR1 is LNHNV and CDR2 is YYDKDF (reference sequence). V lost 1 base and J lost 0, with 12 bases in between. The CDR3 is 16 amino acids. In nucleotides, the CDR3 is TGTGCCACCAGCAGAGGGGGGACAAAAGCTAACTATGGCTACACCTTC. Protein product: CATSRGGTKANYGYTF.

The chain is built from TRBV4-1 and TRBJ2-7; D perhaps matches TRBD2 (5 bases). CDR1 is MGHRA and CDR2 is YSYEKL in the germline V gene. The CDR3 totals 14 residues. Trimming pared 1 base from V and 6 bases from J, leaving 13 bases between. The CDR3: CASSQVDLAGEQYF. Here the CDR3 DNA reads TGCGCCAGCAGCCAAGTCGACCTAGCCGGCGAGCAGTACTTC.

This clone was counted a single time. The J gene is TRBJ2-1, the V gene TRBV9; 13 bases line up with TRBD2. This CDR3 has 18 residues. The V and J ends lost 0 bases and 9 bases, in that order; junction bases with no gene match: 12. Germline-derived CDR1 and CDR2 are SGDLS and YYNGEE. The CDR3 DNA is TGTGCCAGCAGCGTAGTGCCCTCACTAGCGGGGGGGCCCCGTGAGCAGTTCTTC. Translated, it gives CASSVVPSLAGGPREQFF.

This clone was seen once. This rearrangement joins TRBV24-1 to TRBJ2-1; possible D gene TRBD2, 6 bases. The germline gives CDR1 KGHDR, CDR2 SFDVKD. The CDR3 sequence is 15 residues long. The V end was cut by 4 bases, the J end by 4 bases, with 13 bases between. CDR3 coding DNA: TGTGCCACCAGTGACCTGACTAGTTTTTACAATGAGCAGTTCTTC. Its protein is CATSDLTSFYNEQFF.

This chain connects TRBV6-5 to TRBJ1-5; 7 positions agree with TRBD1. The CDR3 is 15 amino acids. CDR1 is MNHEY and CDR2 is SVGAGI in the germline V gene. Germline trimming cut 5 bases from V and 4 bases from J; bases unmatched to any gene: 8. As DNA, the CDR3 is TGTGCCAGCAGTCGTACAGGGGCTGGAAATCAGCCCCAGCATTTT. Its translation: CASSRTGAGNQPQHF.

This sequence joins TRBV13 and TRBJ2-4, with TRBD2 matching over 7 bases. CDR3 size: 13 residues. The germline V gene has CDR1 PRHDT and CDR2 FYEKMQ (reference sequence). The V and J ends lost 3 bases and 7 bases, in that order; junction bases with no gene match: 3. CDR3 amino acids: CASSLDGGNIQYF. The CDR3, as DNA: TGTGCCAGCAGCTTGGACGGGGGGAACATTCAGTACTTC.

This chain uses TRBV7-9 with TRBJ1-1; D is uncertain. This CDR3 spans 13 amino acids. The V gene lost 2 bases and the J gene lost 0 bases, with 4 bases spanning the gap. In germline, CDR1 is SEHNR, CDR2 FQNEAQ (reference sequence). The CDR3 sequence is CASSLPMNTEAFF. The CDR3, as DNA: TGTGCCAGCAGCTTACCTATGAACACTGAAGCTTTCTTT.

This clone occurred a few times. The chain joins TRBV19 to TRBJ1-2, with D maybe TRBD1 (5 bases). Germline CDR1 and CDR2: LNHDA and SQIVND (reference sequence). Trimming left V 5 bases short and J 3 bases short, with 19 bases between. This CDR3 has 16 residues. The CDR3, as DNA: TGTGCCAGTAGTCAACCGGGGAGGGGAAGGGACTATGGCTACACCTTC. Protein product: CASSQPGRGRDYGYTF.

This chain connects TRBV14 to TRBJ1-5; D is ambiguous. V dropped 7 bases and J dropped 5 bases, with 12 bases sitting between them. Germline lookup yields CDR1 SGHDN and CDR2 FVKESK. This CDR3 is built from 13 residues. The CDR3 sequence: CASTTGRDQPQHF. The CDR3 coding sequence is TGTGCCAGCACCACGGGTCGGGATCAGCCCCAGCATTTT.

The chain recombines TRBV5-1 with TRBJ1-1; 7 bases are shared with TRBD1. This CDR3 spans 14 amino acids. The V segment lost 0 bases and the J segment 3 bases; nucleotides outside the gene matches: 2. CDR1 SGHRS and CDR2 YFSETQ come from the germline V gene. CDR3: CASSLVDRDTEAFF. The DNA of the CDR3 is TGCGCCAGCAGCTTGGTCGACAGGGACACTGAAGCTTTCTTT.

V is TRBV9 and J is TRBJ2-3, with 7 nucleotides matching TRBD2. There are 14 residues in the CDR3. Germline V CDR1 and CDR2: SGDLS, YYNGEE. The V segment lost 3 bases and the J segment 6 bases; nucleotides outside the gene matches: 7. This chain's CDR3 is CASSGGDYVDTQYF. The DNA for the CDR3 is TGTGCCAGCAGCGGTGGGGACTATGTTGATACGCAGTATTTT.

The rearrangement uses TRBV28 and TRBJ1-2, with D perhaps matching TRBD1 (5 bases). V was pared by 3 bases and J by 8 bases, with 10 bases between. The CDR3 sequence is 12 residues long. CDR1 is MDHEN and CDR2 is SYDVKM in the germline V gene. The CDR3 DNA sequence: TGTGCCAGCAGTTTGACCTCAGGGGGCTACACCTTC. Amino acid sequence: CASSLTSGGYTF.